The 4 T cell receptor beta chains presented below share a single source sample, sequenced in a study of OX40 agonist ivuxolimab in advanced cancers. TCRdb keeps only in-frame clones here, not all; method: immunoSEQ multiplex PCR. The data show approximately 15,000 clones, with 70% to 90% seen just once and over 60% held by the top ten. The sample consisted of CD4+ or CD8+ T cells sorted from blood, taken in a trial of the OX40 agonist ivuxolimab. Every receptor here comes from an adult with an advanced solid tumor such as melanoma, head and neck, liver or kidney cancer.

This chain links TRBV19 with TRBJ1-1, with D possibly matching TRBD1 (5 bases). The length of the CDR3 is 13 residues. Per germline, CDR1 LNHDA and CDR2 SQIVND (reference sequence). V was clipped by 4 bases and J by 1 base, with 7 bases between them. CDR3 bases: TGTGCCAGTAGTAATCAGGGGAACACTGAAGCTTTCTTT. It encodes CASSNQGNTEAFF.

The V and J genes are TRBV19 and TRBJ2-1; no reliable D call. CDR3 size: 15 residues. Deletions cut 1 base from V and 2 bases from J, with 9 bases between. Germline V gives CDR1 LNHDA, CDR2 SQIVND (reference sequence). In DNA, the CDR3 is TGTGCCAGTAGTATAGTTGTGGTCCCCTACAATGAGCAGTTCTTC. It codes for CASSIVVVPYNEQFF.

The chain is built from TRBV2 and TRBJ2-7, with 10 bases identical to TRBD2. V shed 4 bases and J 4 bases; nucleotides not matched to a gene: 10. The CDR3 is made up of 16 amino acids. The germline gives CDR1 SNHLY, CDR2 FYNNEI. CDR3 sequence: CASSVLAGGTRYEQYF. The CDR3 nucleotides are TGTGCCAGCAGTGTTTTAGCGGGAGGTACAAGGTACGAGCAGTACTTC.

The J gene is TRBJ2-7, the V gene TRBV29-1, with D possibly matching TRBD1 (6 bases). Per germline, CDR1 SQVTM and CDR2 ANQGSEA. Trimming shortened V by 4 bases and J by 6 bases, and 13 bases separated the two germline ends. CDR3 length: 12 residues. CDR3 in amino acids: CSVVAGAGEQYF. The CDR3 nucleotides are TGCAGCGTTGTGGCAGGGGCCGGCGAGCAGTACTTC.